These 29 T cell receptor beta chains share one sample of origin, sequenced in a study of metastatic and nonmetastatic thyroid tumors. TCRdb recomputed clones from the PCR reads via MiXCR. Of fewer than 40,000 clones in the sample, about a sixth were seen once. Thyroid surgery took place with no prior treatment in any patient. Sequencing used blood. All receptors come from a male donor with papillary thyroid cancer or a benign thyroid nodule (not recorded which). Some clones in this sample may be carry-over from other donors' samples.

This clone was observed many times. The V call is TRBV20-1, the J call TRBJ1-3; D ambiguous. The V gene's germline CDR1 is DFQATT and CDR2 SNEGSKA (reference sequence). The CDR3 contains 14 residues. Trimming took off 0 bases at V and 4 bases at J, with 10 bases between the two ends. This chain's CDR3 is CSARDPRAGNTIYF. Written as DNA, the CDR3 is TGCAGTGCTAGAGATCCAAGGGCCGGAAACACCATATATTTT.

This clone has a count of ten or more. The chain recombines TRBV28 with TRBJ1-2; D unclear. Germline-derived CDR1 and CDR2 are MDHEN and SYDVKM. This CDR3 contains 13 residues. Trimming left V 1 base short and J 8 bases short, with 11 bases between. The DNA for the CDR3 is TGTGCCAGCAGTTTATATCAGACGGCCGGCTACACCTTC. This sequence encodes CASSLYQTAGYTF.

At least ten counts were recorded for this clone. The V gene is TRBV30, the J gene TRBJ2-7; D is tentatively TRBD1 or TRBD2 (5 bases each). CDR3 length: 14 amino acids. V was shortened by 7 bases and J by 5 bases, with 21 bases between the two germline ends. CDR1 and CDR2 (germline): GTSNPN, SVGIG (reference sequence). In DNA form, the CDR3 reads TGTGCCTCGACCCAGGTTTGGGGGAGCGACGAGCAGTACTTC. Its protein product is CASTQVWGSDEQYF.

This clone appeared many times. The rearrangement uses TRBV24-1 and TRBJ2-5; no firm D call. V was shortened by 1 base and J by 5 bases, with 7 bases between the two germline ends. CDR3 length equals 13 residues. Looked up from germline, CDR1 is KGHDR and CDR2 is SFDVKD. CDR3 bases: TGTGCCACCAGTGATTTAATCCAGGAGACCCAGTACTTC. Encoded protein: CATSDLIQETQYF.

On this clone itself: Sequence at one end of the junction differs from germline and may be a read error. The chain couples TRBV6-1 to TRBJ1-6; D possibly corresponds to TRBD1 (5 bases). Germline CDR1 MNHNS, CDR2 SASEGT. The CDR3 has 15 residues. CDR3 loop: CASSPGWAISSPIHF. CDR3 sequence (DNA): TGTGCCAGCAGTCCAGGGTGGGCGATTAGTTCACCCATCCACTTT.

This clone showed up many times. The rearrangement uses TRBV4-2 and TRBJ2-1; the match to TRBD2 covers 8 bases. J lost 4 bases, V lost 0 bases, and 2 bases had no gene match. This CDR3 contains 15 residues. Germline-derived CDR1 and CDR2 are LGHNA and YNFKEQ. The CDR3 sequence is CASSQEREVYNEQFF. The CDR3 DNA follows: TGTGCCAGCAGCCAAGAGCGGGAGGTTTACAATGAGCAGTTCTTC.

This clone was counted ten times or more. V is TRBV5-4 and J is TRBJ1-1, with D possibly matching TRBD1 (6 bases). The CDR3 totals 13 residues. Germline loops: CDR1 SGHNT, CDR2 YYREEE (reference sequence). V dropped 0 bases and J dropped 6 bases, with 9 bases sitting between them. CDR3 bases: TGTGCCAGCAGCTTGGCCAGGGGCGCTGAAGCTTTCTTT. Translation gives CASSLARGAEAFF.

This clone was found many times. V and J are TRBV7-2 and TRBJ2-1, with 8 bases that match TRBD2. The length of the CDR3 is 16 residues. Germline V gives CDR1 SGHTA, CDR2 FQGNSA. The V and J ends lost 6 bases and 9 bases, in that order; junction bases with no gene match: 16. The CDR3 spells CASRPPSGGYLSEQFF. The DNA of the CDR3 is TGTGCCAGCAGGCCCCCAAGCGGGGGTTACCTATCTGAGCAGTTCTTC.

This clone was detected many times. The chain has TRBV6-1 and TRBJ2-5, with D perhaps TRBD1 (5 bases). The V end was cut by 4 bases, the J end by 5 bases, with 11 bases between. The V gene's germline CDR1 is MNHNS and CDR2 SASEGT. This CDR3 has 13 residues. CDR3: CASSVGQGETQYF. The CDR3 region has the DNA TGTGCCAGCAGTGTGGGTCAGGGCGAGACCCAGTACTTC.

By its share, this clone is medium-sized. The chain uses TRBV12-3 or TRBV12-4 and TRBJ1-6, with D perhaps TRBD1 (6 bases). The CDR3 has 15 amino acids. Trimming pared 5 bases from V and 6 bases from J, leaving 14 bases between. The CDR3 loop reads CASSPQDRTNSPLHF. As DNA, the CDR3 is TGTGCCAGCAGTCCCCAGGACAGAACTAATTCACCCCTCCACTTT.

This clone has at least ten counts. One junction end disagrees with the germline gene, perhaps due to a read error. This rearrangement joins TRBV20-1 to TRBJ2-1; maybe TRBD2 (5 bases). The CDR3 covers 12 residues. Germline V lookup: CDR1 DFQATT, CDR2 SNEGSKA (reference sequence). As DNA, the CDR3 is TGCAGTACTAGAGATCTTATGGGATTGGAGTTCTTC. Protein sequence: CSTRDLMGLEFF.

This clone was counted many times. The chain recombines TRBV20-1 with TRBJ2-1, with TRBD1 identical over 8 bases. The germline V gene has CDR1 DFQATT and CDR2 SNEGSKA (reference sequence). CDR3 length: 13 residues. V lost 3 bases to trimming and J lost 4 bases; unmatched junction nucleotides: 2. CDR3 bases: TGCAGTGCTAGGCGGGACAGGTACAATGAGCAGTTCTTC. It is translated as CSARRDRYNEQFF.

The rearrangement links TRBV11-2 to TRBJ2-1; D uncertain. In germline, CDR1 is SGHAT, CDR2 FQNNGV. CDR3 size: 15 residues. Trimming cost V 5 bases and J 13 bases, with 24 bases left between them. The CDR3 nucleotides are TGTGCCAGCAGCCCGTCCGGACCGTCGGCAGGTTATCAGTTCTTC. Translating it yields CASSPSGPSAGYQFF.

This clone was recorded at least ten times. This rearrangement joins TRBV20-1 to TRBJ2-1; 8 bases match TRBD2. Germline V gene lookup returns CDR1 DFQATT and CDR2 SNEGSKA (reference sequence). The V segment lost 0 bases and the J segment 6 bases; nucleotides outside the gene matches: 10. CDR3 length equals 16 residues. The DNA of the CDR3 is TGCAGTGCTAGAGATCGCGGACTAGCTCGTCTCAATGAGCAGTTCTTC. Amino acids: CSARDRGLARLNEQFF.

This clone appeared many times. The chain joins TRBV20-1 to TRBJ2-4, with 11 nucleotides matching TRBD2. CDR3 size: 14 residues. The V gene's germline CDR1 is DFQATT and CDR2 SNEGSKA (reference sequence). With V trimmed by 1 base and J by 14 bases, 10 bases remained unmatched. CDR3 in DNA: TGCAGTGCTAGAGTGGGACTAGCGGAAACGATTGAGTACTTC. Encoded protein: CSARVGLAETIEYF.

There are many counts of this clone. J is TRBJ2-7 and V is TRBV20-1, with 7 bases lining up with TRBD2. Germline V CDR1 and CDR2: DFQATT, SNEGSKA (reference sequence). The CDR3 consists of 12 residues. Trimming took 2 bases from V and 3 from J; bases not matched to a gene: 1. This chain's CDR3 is CSARLADYEQYF. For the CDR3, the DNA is TGCAGTGCTAGACTAGCGGACTACGAGCAGTACTTC.

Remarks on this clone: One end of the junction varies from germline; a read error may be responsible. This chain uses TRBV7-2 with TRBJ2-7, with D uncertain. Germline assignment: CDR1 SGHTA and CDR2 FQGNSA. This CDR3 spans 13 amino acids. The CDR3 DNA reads TGTGCCAGCAGCTTAAGCTCCTCCCACGAGCAGTACTTC. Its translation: CASSLSSSHEQYF.

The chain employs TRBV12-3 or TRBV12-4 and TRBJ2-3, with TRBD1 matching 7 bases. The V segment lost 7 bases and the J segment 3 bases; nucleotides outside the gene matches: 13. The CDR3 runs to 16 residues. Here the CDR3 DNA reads TGTGCCAGCAATATGAGACAGGGTATTATGACAGATACGCAGTATTTT. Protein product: CASNMRQGIMTDTQYF.

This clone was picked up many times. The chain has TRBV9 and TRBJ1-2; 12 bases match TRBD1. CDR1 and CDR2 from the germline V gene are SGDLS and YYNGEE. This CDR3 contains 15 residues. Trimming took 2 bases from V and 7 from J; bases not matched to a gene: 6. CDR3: CASSVAGQGAAGYTF. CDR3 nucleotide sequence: TGTGCCAGCAGCGTGGCGGGACAGGGGGCGGCTGGCTACACCTTC. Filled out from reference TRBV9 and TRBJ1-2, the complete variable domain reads DSGVTQTPKHLITATGQRVTLRCSPRSGDLSVYWYQQSLDQGLQFLIQYYNGEERAKGNILERFSAQQFPDLHSELNLSSLELGDSALYFCASSVAGQGAAGYTFGSGTRLTVV.

The CDR3 DNA reads TGCAGTGCTAGAGATCGTGGCAGGGTCTATGAGCAGTTCTTC. It encodes CSARDRGRVYEQFF. The chain joins TRBV20-1 to TRBJ2-1; possible D gene TRBD1, 5 bases. This CDR3 has 14 residues. From germline, CDR1 is DFQATT and CDR2 SNEGSKA (reference sequence). V lost 0 bases, J lost 8 bases, and 14 bases lay in between.

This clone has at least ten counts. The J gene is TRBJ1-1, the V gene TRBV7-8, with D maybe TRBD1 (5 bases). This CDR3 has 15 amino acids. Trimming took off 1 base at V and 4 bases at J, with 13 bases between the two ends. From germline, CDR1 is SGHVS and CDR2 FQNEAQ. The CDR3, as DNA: TGTGCCAGCAGCTTAGGTTGGGACTTAACCACTGAAGCTTTCTTT. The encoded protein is CASSLGWDLTTEAFF.

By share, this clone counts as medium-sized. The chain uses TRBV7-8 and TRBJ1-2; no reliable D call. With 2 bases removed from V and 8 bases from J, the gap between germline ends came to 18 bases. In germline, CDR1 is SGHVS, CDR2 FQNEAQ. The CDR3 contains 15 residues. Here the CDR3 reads CASSLTRTASEGYTF. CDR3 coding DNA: TGTGCCAGCAGCTTAACCCGGACCGCCTCAGAAGGCTACACCTTC.

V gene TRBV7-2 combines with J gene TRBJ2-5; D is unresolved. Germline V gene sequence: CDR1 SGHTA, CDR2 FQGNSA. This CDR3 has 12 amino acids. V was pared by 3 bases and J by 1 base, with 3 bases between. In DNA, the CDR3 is TGTGCCAGCAGCTTTGGCCAAGAGACCCAGTACTTC. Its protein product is CASSFGQETQYF.

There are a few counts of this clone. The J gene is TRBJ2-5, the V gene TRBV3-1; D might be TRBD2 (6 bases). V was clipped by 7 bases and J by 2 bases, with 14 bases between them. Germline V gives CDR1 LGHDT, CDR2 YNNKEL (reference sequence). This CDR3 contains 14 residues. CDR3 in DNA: TGTGCCAGCAACCTGGGGGGAACTCAAGAGACCCAGTACTTC. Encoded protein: CASNLGGTQETQYF.

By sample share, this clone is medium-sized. CDR3 DNA sequence: TGTGCCAGCAGGCGGGGGACCTACGAGCAGTACTTC. Amino acid sequence: CASRRGTYEQYF. The genes are TRBV19 and TRBJ2-7, with 7 bases lining up with TRBD2. This CDR3 has 12 residues. J lost 2 bases, V lost 9 bases, and 4 bases had no gene match. Germline loops: CDR1 LNHDA, CDR2 SQIVND (reference sequence).

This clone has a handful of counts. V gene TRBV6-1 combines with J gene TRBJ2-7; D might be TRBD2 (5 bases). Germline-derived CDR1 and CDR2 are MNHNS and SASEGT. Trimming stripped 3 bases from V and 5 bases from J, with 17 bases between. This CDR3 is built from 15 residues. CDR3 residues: CASSDPVLVEDEQYF. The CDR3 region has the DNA TGTGCCAGCAGTGACCCTGTCTTGGTGGAGGACGAGCAGTACTTC.

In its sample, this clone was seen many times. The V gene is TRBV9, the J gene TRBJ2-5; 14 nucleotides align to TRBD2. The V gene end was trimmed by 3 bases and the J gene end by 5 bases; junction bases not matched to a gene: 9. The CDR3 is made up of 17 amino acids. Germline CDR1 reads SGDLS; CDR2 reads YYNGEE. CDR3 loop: CASSGGRLAGGLETQYF. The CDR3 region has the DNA TGTGCCAGCAGCGGCGGAAGACTAGCGGGGGGGCTGGAGACCCAGTACTTC.

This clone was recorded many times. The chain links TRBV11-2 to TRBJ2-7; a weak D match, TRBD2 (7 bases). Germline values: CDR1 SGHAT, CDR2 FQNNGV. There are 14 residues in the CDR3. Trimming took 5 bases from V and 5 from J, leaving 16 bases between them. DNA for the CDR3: TGTGCCAGCAGCCTGTCGGGGGGCGGCGACGAGCAGTACTTC. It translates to CASSLSGGGDEQYF.

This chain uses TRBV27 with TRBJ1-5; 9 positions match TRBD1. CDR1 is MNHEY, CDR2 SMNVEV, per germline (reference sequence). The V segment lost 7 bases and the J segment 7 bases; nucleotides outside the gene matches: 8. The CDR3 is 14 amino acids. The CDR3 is CASIRDRVRQPQHF. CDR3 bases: TGTGCCAGCATCCGGGACAGGGTCCGCCAGCCCCAGCATTTT.